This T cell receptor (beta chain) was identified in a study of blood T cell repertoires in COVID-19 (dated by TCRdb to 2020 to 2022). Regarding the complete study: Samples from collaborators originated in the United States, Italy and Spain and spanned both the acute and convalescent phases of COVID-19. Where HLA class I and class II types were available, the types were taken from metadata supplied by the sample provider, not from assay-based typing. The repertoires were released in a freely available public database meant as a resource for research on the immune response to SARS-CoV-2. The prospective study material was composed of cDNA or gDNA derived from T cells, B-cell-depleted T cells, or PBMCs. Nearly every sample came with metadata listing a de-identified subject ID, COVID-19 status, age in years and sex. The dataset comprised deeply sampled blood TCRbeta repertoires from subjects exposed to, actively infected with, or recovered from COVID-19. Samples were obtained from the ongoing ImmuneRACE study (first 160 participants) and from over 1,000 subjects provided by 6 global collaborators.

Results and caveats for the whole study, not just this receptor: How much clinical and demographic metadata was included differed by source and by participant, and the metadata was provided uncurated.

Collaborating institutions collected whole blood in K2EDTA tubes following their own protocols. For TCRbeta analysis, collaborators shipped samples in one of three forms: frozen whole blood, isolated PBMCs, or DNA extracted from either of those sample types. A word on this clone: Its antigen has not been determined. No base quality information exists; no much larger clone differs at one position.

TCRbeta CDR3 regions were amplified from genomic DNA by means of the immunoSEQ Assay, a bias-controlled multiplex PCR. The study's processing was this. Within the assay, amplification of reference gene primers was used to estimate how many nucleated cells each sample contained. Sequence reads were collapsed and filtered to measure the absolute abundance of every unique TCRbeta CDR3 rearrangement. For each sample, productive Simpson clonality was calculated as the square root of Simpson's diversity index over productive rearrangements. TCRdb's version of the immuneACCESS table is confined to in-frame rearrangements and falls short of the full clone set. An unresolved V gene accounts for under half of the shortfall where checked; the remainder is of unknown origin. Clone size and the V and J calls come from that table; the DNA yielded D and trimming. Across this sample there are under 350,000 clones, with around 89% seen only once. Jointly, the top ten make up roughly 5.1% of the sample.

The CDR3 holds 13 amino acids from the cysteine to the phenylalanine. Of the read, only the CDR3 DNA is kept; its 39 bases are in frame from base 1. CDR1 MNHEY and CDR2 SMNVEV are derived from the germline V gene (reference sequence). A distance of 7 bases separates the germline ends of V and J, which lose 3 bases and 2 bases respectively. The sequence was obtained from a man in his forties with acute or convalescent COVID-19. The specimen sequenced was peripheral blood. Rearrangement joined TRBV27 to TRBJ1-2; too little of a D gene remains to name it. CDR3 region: CASSLTGNYGYTF. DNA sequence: TGTGCCAGCAGTTTGACGGGGAACTATGGCTACACCTTC.